Each of the 26 T cell receptor beta chains below was sequenced from the same sample in a study of brain T cells in children with intractable seizures. The table came from immunoSEQ multiplex PCR; TCRdb's copy has only in-frame clones and leaves some out. This sample has fewer than 150,000 clones; around 94% occur once, and the top ten carry approximately 3.9%. Specimen: peripheral blood, collected at surgery. These receptors were taken from a boy in the first two years of life with hemimegalencephaly and intractable seizures.

The chain is built from TRBV6-2 or TRBV6-3 and TRBJ2-7; D gene unclear. The CDR3 spans 11 residues. Germline V gives CDR1 MNHEY, CDR2 SVGEGT. V lost 4 bases to trimming and J lost 2 bases, with 3 bases between them. In DNA form, the CDR3 reads TGTGCCAGCAGTTTAACCTACGAGCAGTACTTC. As protein: CASSLTYEQYF.

The genes are TRBV28 and TRBJ2-7, with TRBD2 matching over 8 bases. Trimming at V came to 8 bases and at J to 2 bases, leaving 8 bases not matched to a gene. Per germline, CDR1 MDHEN and CDR2 SYDVKM. CDR3 length equals 14 residues. The CDR3 loop is CASAGGGTPYEQYF. Written as DNA, the CDR3 is TGTGCCAGCGCGGGGGGCGGAACACCCTACGAGCAGTACTTC.

The chain joins TRBV5-1 to TRBJ2-1; a possible D gene is TRBD2 (5 bases). Germline CDR1 SGHRS, CDR2 YFSETQ. The V end was cut by 0 bases, the J end by 3 bases, with 7 bases between. The CDR3 length is 14 residues. CDR3 DNA: TGCGCCAGCAGCTTGGCCACTAGCTACAATGAGCAGTTCTTC. Its protein product is CASSLATSYNEQFF.

The chain recombines TRBV5-1 with TRBJ1-4; D is ambiguous. The CDR3 covers 13 residues. Trimming took off 3 bases at V and 7 bases at J, with 10 bases between the two ends. Germline CDR1 reads SGHRS; CDR2 reads YFSETQ. As DNA, the CDR3 is TGCGCCAGCAGCTCGAATAACGGTGAAAAACTGTTTTTT. This sequence encodes CASSSNNGEKLFF. The full variable domain, rest sourced from reference TRBV5-1 and TRBJ1-4, is KAGVTQTPRYLIKTRGQQVTLSCSPISGHRSVSWYQQTPGQGLQFLFEYFSETQRNKGNFPGRFSGRQFSNSRSEMNVSTLELGDSALYLCASSSNNGEKLFFGSGTQLSVL.

The CDR3 sequence is CASYKGPGQEETQYF. DNA for the CDR3: TGTGCCAGCTACAAAGGTCCGGGCCAAGAAGAGACCCAGTACTTC. This chain uses TRBV6-6 with TRBJ2-5; no reliable D call. V lost 8 bases, J lost 3 bases, and 19 bases lay in between. Germline CDR1 is MNHNY and CDR2 is SVGAGI (reference sequence). CDR3 length equals 15 residues.

The rearrangement uses TRBV5-1 and TRBJ2-1; 11 nucleotides match TRBD2. The V segment lost 4 bases and the J segment 7 bases; nucleotides outside the gene matches: 13. Germline loops: CDR1 SGHRS, CDR2 YFSETQ. This CDR3 region has 17 residues. Here the CDR3 reads CASSQLLAGGQRNEQFF. The DNA of the CDR3 is TGCGCCAGCAGCCAACTTCTAGCGGGAGGCCAGAGAAATGAGCAGTTCTTC.

The V call is TRBV7-3, the J call TRBJ2-1; D perhaps matches TRBD1 (5 bases). The CDR3 loop spans 16 amino acids. V lost 5 bases and J lost 0, with 14 bases in between. Germline V lookup: CDR1 SGHTA, CDR2 FQGTGA. The CDR3 loop reads CASSPLTESSYNEQFF. CDR3 sequence (DNA): TGTGCCAGCAGCCCCCTGACAGAGAGCTCCTACAATGAGCAGTTCTTC. Filled out from reference TRBV7-3 and TRBJ2-1, the complete variable domain reads GAGVSQTPSNKVTEKGKYVELRCDPISGHTALYWYRQSLGQGPEFLIYFQGTGAADDSGLPNDRFFAVRPEGSVSTLKIQRTERGDSAVYLCASSPLTESSYNEQFFGPGTRLTVL.

This rearrangement joins TRBV9 to TRBJ2-2, with D possibly matching TRBD1 (6 bases). Per the germline V gene, CDR1 is SGDLS and CDR2 is YYNGEE. V gave up 0 bases and J gave up 8 bases, with 11 bases separating them. The CDR3 covers 14 residues. CDR3 sequence (DNA): TGTGCCAGCAGCGTAGAGGGGGTTGGAGGGGAGCTGTTTTTT. Translated, it gives CASSVEGVGGELFF.

V usage is TRBV4-3 and J usage is TRBJ2-7; TRBD2 matches 8 bases. J gave up 0 bases and V 2 bases, and 15 bases lay outside the gene matches. The CDR3 is 19 amino acids. Per germline, CDR1 LGHNA and CDR2 YSLEER. The CDR3 nucleotides read TGCGCCAGCAGCCAATCATACCGGGGAGTGAGCGGGAGCTCCTACGAGCAGTACTTC. It encodes CASSQSYRGVSGSSYEQYF.

The chain is built from TRBV18 and TRBJ2-1; 9 positions agree with TRBD2. Germline loops: CDR1 KGHSH, CDR2 LQKENI. J gave up 2 bases and V 4 bases, and 9 bases lay outside the gene matches. The CDR3 covers 17 residues. The DNA of the CDR3 is TGTGCCAGCTCACTATTCAGCGGGAGGCCTACCTACAATGAGCAGTTCTTC. The encoded protein is CASSLFSGRPTYNEQFF.

The chain has TRBV2 and TRBJ2-5, with D perhaps given as TRBD1 or TRBD2 (5 bases each). V lost 4 bases and J 4 bases, leaving 16 bases between the germline ends. In germline, CDR1 is SNHLY, CDR2 FYNNEI. This CDR3 has 15 amino acids. CDR3 DNA sequence: TGTGCCAGCAGTGGTCAGATTGGTGGGGGAGAGACCCAGTACTTC. Amino acids: CASSGQIGGGETQYF. Variable domain in full (rest from reference TRBV2 and TRBJ2-5): EPEVTQTPSHQVTQMGQEVILRCVPISNHLYFYWYRQILGQKVEFLVSFYNNEISEKSEIFDDQFSVERPDGSNFTLKIRSTKLEDSAMYFCASSGQIGGGETQYFGPGTRLLVL.

The chain recombines TRBV7-8 with TRBJ1-4; 8 nucleotides match TRBD1. The CDR3 covers 16 residues. Trimming removed 6 bases from V and 5 bases from J; junction bases left unmatched: 11. Germline V CDR1 and CDR2: SGHVS, FQNEAQ. The DNA of the CDR3 is TGTGCCAGCAGGAAGGAAAGGACAGGGACGAATGAAAAACTGTTTTTT. Translating it yields CASRKERTGTNEKLFF. Combining the CDR3 with reference TRBV7-8 and TRBJ1-4 gives the whole variable domain GAGVSQSPRYKVAKRGQDVALRCDPISGHVSLFWYQQALGQGPEFLTYFQNEAQLDKSGLPSDRFFAERPEGSVSTLKIQRTQQEDSAVYLCASRKERTGTNEKLFFGSGTQLSVL.

J is TRBJ2-2 and V is TRBV10-3, with 7 nucleotides matching TRBD2. Germline V gives CDR1 ENHRY, CDR2 SYGVKD. The trim removed 8 bases at V and 3 bases at J, leaving 12 bases unmatched. This CDR3 has 16 amino acids. The CDR3 loop is CAIRLAAKADTGELFF. The CDR3 region has the DNA TGTGCCATCCGTCTAGCGGCAAAAGCGGACACCGGGGAGCTGTTTTTT.

The chain recombines TRBV28 with TRBJ2-2; tentatively, D is TRBD1 (6 bases). Trimming took 1 base from V and 6 from J, leaving 9 bases between them. The CDR3 is 14 residues long. Germline CDR1 reads MDHEN; CDR2 reads SYDVKM. The DNA of the CDR3 is TGTGCCAGCAGTTTATCCGAGGGGGCCGGGGAGCTGTTTTTT. Protein product: CASSLSEGAGELFF.

This chain connects TRBV7-9 to TRBJ2-7; the D gene is possibly TRBD1 (6 bases). The CDR3 is made up of 12 amino acids. V lost 6 bases and J 5 bases, leaving 11 bases between the germline ends. The V gene's germline CDR1 is SEHNR and CDR2 FQNEAQ (reference sequence). In nucleotides, the CDR3 is TGTGCCAGCAGTTACCAGGGGCACGAGCAGTACTTC. Protein: CASSYQGHEQYF.

This chain connects TRBV5-1 to TRBJ2-7; D is possibly TRBD2 (6 bases). The CDR3 spans 14 residues. CDR1 is SGHRS and CDR2 is YFSETQ in the germline V gene. Between the trimmed V and J ends, which lost 4 bases and 0 bases, there was a span of 11 bases. CDR3 protein: CASSRDSSSYEQYF. The CDR3 nucleotides read TGCGCCAGCAGCCGGGACTCAAGCTCCTACGAGCAGTACTTC.

As DNA, the CDR3 is TGTGCCAGCAGCCTAGAGCGGTCCAGCTCCTACAATGAGCAGTTCTTC. This encodes CASSLERSSSYNEQFF. This chain uses TRBV21-1 with TRBJ2-1; the table calls TRBD2, which could not be checked here. TRBV21-1 is flagged as a pseudogene. The CDR3 runs to 16 residues.

This chain connects TRBV5-4 to TRBJ2-3, with 7 bases identical to TRBD2. The germline V gene encodes CDR1 SGHNT and CDR2 YYREEE (reference sequence). With 2 bases clipped from V and 4 bases from J, the junction kept 4 bases outside the gene matches. CDR3 size: 14 residues. Written as DNA, the CDR3 is TGTGCCAGCAGCTTCGGCGGGAGCCCAGATACGCAGTATTTT. Translated: CASSFGGSPDTQYF.

The V gene is TRBV4-1, the J gene TRBJ2-7; D could derive from TRBD1 or TRBD2 (6 bases each). This CDR3 comprises 11 residues. Germline-derived CDR1 and CDR2 are MGHRA and YSYEKL. The V end lost 8 bases, the J end lost 7 bases, and 12 bases lay between the germline ends. This CDR3 reads CASSRGGEQYF. The CDR3 DNA reads as TGCGCCAGCTCCCGAGGGGGGGAGCAGTACTTC.

The chain employs TRBV27 and TRBJ2-1, with TRBD1 matching 7 bases. Germline V gene sequence: CDR1 MNHEY, CDR2 SMNVEV (reference sequence). This CDR3 comprises 14 residues. With 4 bases clipped from V and 2 bases from J, the junction kept 2 bases outside the gene matches. CDR3 sequence (DNA): TGTGCCAGCAGTTACAGGGGACCCTACAATGAGCAGTTCTTC. It codes for CASSYRGPYNEQFF.

The chain employs TRBV7-9 and TRBJ1-3, with D unresolved. Germline CDR1 is SEHNR and CDR2 is FQNEAQ (reference sequence). The CDR3 runs 12 residues. Between the trimmed V and J ends, which lost 1 base and 5 bases, there was a span of 3 bases. CDR3 amino acids: CASSLGRNTIYF. CDR3 DNA: TGTGCCAGCAGCTTAGGCCGAAACACCATATATTTT.

This rearrangement joins TRBV4-2 to TRBJ2-3, with D uncertain. The germline gives CDR1 LGHNA, CDR2 YNFKEQ. Trimming shortened V by 2 bases and J by 0 bases, and 6 bases separated the two germline ends. The CDR3 is made up of 14 amino acids. The CDR3 sequence: CASSQPQSTDTQYF. For the CDR3, the DNA is TGTGCCAGCAGCCAACCCCAGAGCACAGATACGCAGTATTTT.

V and J are TRBV28 and TRBJ1-4; unclear D gene. V was pared by 6 bases and J by 1 base, with 9 bases between. This CDR3 spans 14 amino acids. In germline, CDR1 is MDHEN, CDR2 SYDVKM. The DNA of the CDR3 is TGTGCCAGCAGGCGTGCAGGAACTAATGAAAAACTGTTTTTT. Encoded protein: CASRRAGTNEKLFF.

The chain has TRBV6-7 and TRBJ1-5, with 11 bases lining up with TRBD1. TRBV6-7 is flagged as an ORF with uncertain function. The CDR3 runs 15 residues. V lost 6 bases, J lost 2 bases, and 3 bases stayed unmatched. The CDR3 DNA sequence: TGTGCCAGCAGATCGGACAGGGGGCGCAATCAGCCCCAGCATTTT. Translation gives CASRSDRGRNQPQHF.

The chain employs TRBV27 and TRBJ2-5, with 7 bases that match TRBD1. The CDR3 totals 14 residues. Germline lookup yields CDR1 MNHEY and CDR2 SMNVEV (reference sequence). After removal of 5 bases from V and 4 bases from J, the junction contained 7 bases not matched to a gene. The DNA of the CDR3 is TGTGCCAGCAGTAGGGGGACAGTTGGAGAGACCCAGTACTTC. It encodes CASSRGTVGETQYF.

This clone has only one observation. CDR3 in DNA: TGTGCCAGCAGCTTCGGACAGTCTGGGGCCAACGTCCTGACTTTC. Residues: CASSFGQSGANVLTF. The chain joins TRBV5-6 to TRBJ2-6; D is perhaps TRBD1 (6 bases). This CDR3 has 15 residues. V lost 2 bases to trimming and J lost 1 base, with 7 bases between them. The germline gives CDR1 SGHDT, CDR2 YYEEEE.